The 30 T cell receptor beta chains reported below all come from one sample, sequenced in a study of T cell responses to AZD1222 COVID-19 vaccine. Assay used: immunoSEQ multiplex PCR; TCRdb lists only in-frame clones, some missing. The repertoire has tens of thousands of clones, around 88% of them found once; the top ten carry around a tenth. Here the sequenced sample was peripheral blood, taken on day 0 of MenACWY control vaccination. These receptors were collected from an adult in good health.

The chain joins TRBV11-2 to TRBJ2-5; D uncertain. The V gene lost 6 bases and the J gene lost 5 bases, with 22 bases spanning the gap. The CDR3 runs to 16 residues. CDR1 SGHAT and CDR2 FQNNGV come from the germline V gene. The CDR3 DNA sequence: TGTGCCAGCAGTGATGGTACGGGCTACGAGGAGGAGACCCAGTACTTC. This codes for CASSDGTGYEEETQYF. The variable domain in full, completed from reference TRBV11-2 and TRBJ2-5, reads EAGVAQSPRYKIIEKRQSVAFWCNPISGHATLYWYQQILGQGPKLLIQFQNNGVVDDSQLPKDRFSAERLKGVDSTLKIQPAKLEDSAVYLCASSDGTGYEEETQYFGPGTRLLVL.

This chain uses TRBV12-5 with TRBJ1-5; the D gene is possibly TRBD1 (5 bases). Trimming took off 6 bases at V and 5 bases at J, with 20 bases between the two ends. The CDR3 runs 16 residues. Per germline, CDR1 LGHNT and CDR2 FRNRAP. In DNA form, the CDR3 reads TGTGCTAGTGGCCGATATACAGGCGGTCGATATCAGCCCCAGCATTTT. Translation gives CASGRYTGGRYQPQHF.

This chain connects TRBV28 to TRBJ1-5, with 9 bases aligning to TRBD1. With V trimmed by 5 bases and J by 7 bases, 12 bases remained unmatched. The length of the CDR3 is 16 residues. Germline CDR1 MDHEN, CDR2 SYDVKM. The CDR3 here is CASSDPAGQGFQPQHF. DNA for the CDR3: TGTGCCAGCAGTGACCCGGCGGGACAGGGATTCCAGCCCCAGCATTTT. Full variable domain (remainder filled in from reference TRBV28 and TRBJ1-5): DVKVTQSSRYLVKRTGEKVFLECVQDMDHENMFWYRQDPGLGLRLIYFSYDVKMKEKGDIPEGYSVSREKKERFSLILESASTNQTSMYLCASSDPAGQGFQPQHFGDGTRLSIL.

The chain employs TRBV5-8 and TRBJ1-6; D gene uncertain. Germline CDR1 and CDR2: SGHTS and YDEGEE. This CDR3 contains 15 residues. V lost 3 bases, J lost 9 bases, and 16 bases lay in between. The CDR3 protein is CASSSRTGIGSPLHF. In DNA, the CDR3 is TGTGCCAGCAGCTCTCGGACCGGTATCGGTTCACCCCTCCACTTT.

The chain is built from TRBV7-2 and TRBJ2-1, with D possibly TRBD1 on 5 matching bases. Germline V gene lookup returns CDR1 SGHTA and CDR2 FQGNSA. Trimming removed 3 bases at V and 4 bases at J, with 7 bases between. The CDR3 is 13 amino acids. For the CDR3, the DNA is TGTGCCAGCAGCTTGTCAGGGTACAATGAGCAGTTCTTC. This codes for CASSLSGYNEQFF.

The CDR3 DNA reads TGTGCCAGCAGCCCTGCTCAGGGGGGGGTCGCTGAAGCTTTCTTT. It codes for CASSPAQGGVAEAFF. V is TRBV11-2 and J is TRBJ1-1; 7 nucleotides agree with TRBD1. In germline, CDR1 is SGHAT, CDR2 FQNNGV. The CDR3 has 15 residues. Unmatched junction bases numbered 12, after V lost 5 bases and J lost 6 bases.

This chain uses TRBV28 with TRBJ1-1; no firm D call. CDR3 size: 14 residues. Trimming removed 5 bases from V and 5 bases from J, with 15 bases in between. CDR1 and CDR2 from the germline V gene are MDHEN and SYDVKM. This CDR3 reads CASSPAGKGTEAFF. The CDR3 DNA reads TGTGCCAGCAGTCCTGCGGGGAAGGGTACTGAAGCTTTCTTT.

CDR3 coding DNA: TGCGCCAGCAGCCTCGTCGGAACAGGACCTACAGATACGCAGTATTTT. Its translation: CASSLVGTGPTDTQYF. The V gene is TRBV5-1, the J gene TRBJ2-3; possibly TRBD1 for D (5 bases). CDR3 size: 16 residues. Germline assignment: CDR1 SGHRS and CDR2 YFSETQ. V dropped 4 bases and J dropped 3 bases, with 18 bases sitting between them.

The gene calls are TRBV5-8 and TRBJ1-1; tentatively, D is TRBD1 (5 bases). Trimming took 4 bases from V and 7 from J, leaving 17 bases between them. CDR3 size: 14 residues. Germline CDR1 and CDR2: SGHTS and YDEGEE. The CDR3 nucleotides read TGTGCCAGCAGCGTTCAGGGTTATGCCGGTGAAGCTTTCTTT. Amino acid sequence: CASSVQGYAGEAFF.

This chain joins TRBV23-1 and TRBJ2-5; 12 nucleotides agree with TRBD1. Being an ORF, TRBV23-1 has a function that is uncertain. Unmatched junction bases numbered 14, after V lost 1 base and J lost 5 bases. This CDR3 is built from 19 residues. The CDR3 DNA is TGCGCCAGCAGTCAATGGGTGGGAAGGGGGACAGGGGGCGAGGAGACCCAGTACTTC. Its translation is CASSQWVGRGTGGEETQYF.

This chain uses TRBV28 with TRBJ2-7; tentatively, D is TRBD1 (8 bases). V was shortened by 5 bases and J by 6 bases, with 20 bases between the two germline ends. CDR3 length: 15 amino acids. Per the germline V gene, CDR1 is MDHEN and CDR2 is SYDVKM. Written as DNA, the CDR3 is TGTGCCAGCAGTCCCCGGACAGGGAGGGTGTTCGAGCAGTACTTC. Protein product: CASSPRTGRVFEQYF. Full variable domain (missing parts from reference TRBV28 and TRBJ2-7): DVKVTQSSRYLVKRTGEKVFLECVQDMDHENMFWYRQDPGLGLRLIYFSYDVKMKEKGDIPEGYSVSREKKERFSLILESASTNQTSMYLCASSPRTGRVFEQYFGPGTRLTVT.

The chain's CDR3 is CASSSTGQGGRRYEQYF. CDR3 in DNA: TGTGCCAGCTCAAGCACCGGCCAAGGGGGCCGTAGATACGAGCAGTACTTC. The chain couples TRBV18 to TRBJ2-7, with 7 bases lining up with TRBD1. After removal of 5 bases from V and 4 bases from J, the junction contained 17 bases not matched to a gene. The CDR3 has 17 amino acids. In germline, CDR1 is KGHSH, CDR2 LQKENI.

The chain is built from TRBV3-1 (or the pseudogene TRBV3-2) and TRBJ1-6; TRBD1 might be the D (6 bases). The CDR3 runs to 17 residues. Germline CDR1 is LGHDT and CDR2 is YNNKEL (reference sequence). V was clipped by 2 bases and J by 3 bases, with 14 bases between them. CDR3 nucleotide sequence: TGTGCCAGCAGCCAAAGGGCCGGGACACGCTATAATTCACCCCTCCACTTT. Protein: CASSQRAGTRYNSPLHF.

The V and J genes are TRBV4-1 and TRBJ2-3; D possibly corresponds to TRBD2 (5 bases). The V end was cut by 4 bases, the J end by 0 bases, with 14 bases between. The CDR3 loop spans 16 amino acids. Germline V gene lookup returns CDR1 MGHRA and CDR2 YSYEKL. As DNA, the CDR3 is TGCGCCAGCAGCCCCCTCGGAAGCGGTAGCACAGATACGCAGTATTTT. Residues: CASSPLGSGSTDTQYF.

The V call is TRBV19, the J call TRBJ1-1, with D perhaps TRBD1 (5 bases). Trimming left V 6 bases short and J 6 bases short, with 20 bases between. Looked up from germline, CDR1 is LNHDA and CDR2 is SQIVND (reference sequence). The CDR3 covers 15 residues. CDR3 region: CASSPWRQGSSEAFF. For the CDR3, the DNA is TGTGCCAGTAGCCCCTGGCGGCAGGGAAGCTCTGAAGCTTTCTTT.

This rearrangement joins TRBV11-2 to TRBJ2-7; TRBD2 agrees at 8 bases. This CDR3 is built from 15 residues. The germline gives CDR1 SGHAT, CDR2 FQNNGV. V dropped 4 bases and J dropped 2; count of bases not matched to a gene: 7. The CDR3 DNA follows: TGTGCCAGCAGCTGGTCACCCGGGGGGGCCTACGAGCAGTACTTC. Translated: CASSWSPGGAYEQYF.

The chain is built from TRBV3-1 (or the pseudogene TRBV3-2) and TRBJ1-2, with 7 bases fitting TRBD1. The CDR3 runs to 15 residues. Germline assignment: CDR1 LGHDT and CDR2 YNNKEL (reference sequence). Germline trimming cut 4 bases from V and 6 bases from J; bases unmatched to any gene: 11. CDR3 in amino acids: CASSPPGGVVNGYTF. CDR3 nucleotide sequence: TGTGCCAGCAGCCCCCCAGGGGGGGTTGTGAATGGCTACACCTTC.

The chain combines TRBV6-5 with TRBJ1-2, with D possibly matching TRBD1 (5 bases). Trimming cost V 0 bases and J 2 bases, with 13 bases left between them. Germline V gene sequence: CDR1 MNHEY, CDR2 SVGAGI. This CDR3 region has 16 residues. CDR3: CASSYSIAGTNYGYTF. Written as DNA, the CDR3 is TGTGCCAGCAGTTACTCAATCGCCGGGACCAACTATGGCTACACCTTC.

The chain combines TRBV29-1 with TRBJ2-6, with D maybe TRBD2 (6 bases). The V end was cut by 5 bases, the J end by 0 bases, with 14 bases between. This CDR3 comprises 16 residues. Germline CDR1 reads SQVTM; CDR2 reads ANQGSEA. The CDR3 loop is CSVTRDFDSGANVLTF. CDR3 bases: TGCAGCGTTACCCGGGACTTCGACTCTGGGGCCAACGTCCTGACTTTC. Full variable domain (rest looked up from reference TRBV29-1 and TRBJ2-6): SAVISQKPSRDICQRGTSLTIQCQVDSQVTMMFWYRQQPGQSLTLIATANQGSEATYESGFVIDKFPISRPNLTFSTLTVSNMSPEDSSIYLCSVTRDFDSGANVLTFGAGSRLTVL.

This clone came up once. The rearrangement joins TRBV7-3 to TRBJ2-1; no firm D call. Germline V gene sequence: CDR1 SGHTA, CDR2 FQGTGA. There are 14 residues in the CDR3. V lost 2 bases, J lost 5 bases, and 10 bases lay in between. The CDR3, as DNA: TGTGCCAGCAGCTTACAGTTAGGCGACAATGAGCAGTTCTTC. Residues: CASSLQLGDNEQFF.

The chain is built from TRBV28 and TRBJ2-5; possibly TRBD2 for D (6 bases). The V gene lost 4 bases and the J gene lost 1 base, with 19 bases spanning the gap. CDR1 MDHEN and CDR2 SYDVKM come from the germline V gene. The CDR3 has 17 residues. In DNA, the CDR3 is TGTGCCAGCAGTTCTCAAAGGCGGGGTGTATCCCAAGAGACCCAGTACTTC. Residues: CASSSQRRGVSQETQYF.

There are a few counts of this clone. The chain carries TRBV29-1 and TRBJ1-1, with D possibly matching TRBD1 (5 bases). CDR1 is SQVTM and CDR2 is ANQGSEA in the germline V gene. The germline V and J ends were trimmed by 1 base and 1 base, with 10 bases remaining between them. The CDR3 is 14 residues long. The DNA for the CDR3 is TGCAGCGTTGAAGGGGGACCGAGGAACACTGAAGCTTTCTTT. The encoded protein is CSVEGGPRNTEAFF.

V is TRBV3-1 (or the pseudogene TRBV3-2) and J is TRBJ2-7; TRBD1 aligns across 8 bases. With V trimmed by 4 bases and J by 3 bases, 5 bases remained unmatched. Germline V gives CDR1 LGHDT, CDR2 YNNKEL (reference sequence). The CDR3 is made up of 14 amino acids. CDR3 protein: CASSPTGVGYEQYF. CDR3 in DNA: TGTGCCAGCAGCCCGACAGGGGTCGGCTACGAGCAGTACTTC.

J is TRBJ2-2 and V is TRBV5-1; the match to TRBD1 covers 7 bases. CDR1 is SGHRS, CDR2 YFSETQ, per germline. Unmatched junction bases numbered 3, after V lost 4 bases and J lost 3 bases. The CDR3 runs 14 residues. The CDR3 DNA sequence: TGCGCCAGCAGCCCCGGGACAGACACCGGGGAGCTGTTTTTT. It specifies CASSPGTDTGELFF.

The rearrangement links TRBV6-4 to TRBJ1-4, with a possible D match to TRBD1 (5 bases). This CDR3 is 18 amino acids long. Trimming took 6 bases from V and 3 from J, leaving 23 bases between them. Germline V gene lookup returns CDR1 MRHNA and CDR2 SNTAGT. CDR3 nucleotides: TGTGCCAGCAGAGACCAGGGCCGGGACGGGGGACCTAATGAAAAACTGTTTTTT. This sequence encodes CASRDQGRDGGPNEKLFF.

This clone turned up a few times. The chain is built from TRBV9 and TRBJ2-1, with D perhaps given as TRBD1 or TRBD2 (5 bases each). The V end was cut by 2 bases, the J end by 4 bases, with 19 bases between. The CDR3 spans 17 residues. The germline V gene encodes CDR1 SGDLS and CDR2 YYNGEE. The CDR3 coding sequence is TGTGCCAGCAGCGTTGCGCCGGGACGGAAAGATTACAATGAGCAGTTCTTC. Translated: CASSVAPGRKDYNEQFF.

The chain combines TRBV3-1 (or the pseudogene TRBV3-2) with TRBJ1-2; D remains unclear. Germline CDR1 reads LGHDT; CDR2 reads YNNKEL (reference sequence). CDR3 length: 14 amino acids. The V and J ends lost 4 bases and 6 bases respectively, with 15 bases between them. CDR3 nucleotides: TGTGCCAGCAGCCCCGCGGGTGATTTTGATGGCTACACCTTC. This encodes CASSPAGDFDGYTF.

The chain is built from TRBV18 and TRBJ1-1; D call uncertain. Trimming removed 0 bases from V and 5 bases from J, with 13 bases in between. CDR1 and CDR2 from the germline V gene are KGHSH and LQKENI. CDR3 size: 15 residues. The CDR3 sequence is CASSPPGIGRTEAFF. DNA for the CDR3: TGTGCCAGCTCACCACCGGGTATAGGGAGGACTGAAGCTTTCTTT. Complete variable domain (other parts from reference TRBV18 and TRBJ1-1): NAGVMQNPRHLVRRRGQEARLRCSPMKGHSHVYWYRQLPEEGLKFMVYLQKENIIDESGMPKERFSAEFPKEGPSILRIQQVVRGDSAAYFCASSPPGIGRTEAFFGQGTRLTVV.

The J gene is TRBJ1-1, the V gene TRBV19, with D unclear. Between the trimmed V and J ends, which lost 4 bases and 1 base, there was a span of 10 bases. The CDR3 spans 14 residues. Germline V gene sequence: CDR1 LNHDA, CDR2 SQIVND (reference sequence). CDR3 coding DNA: TGTGCCAGTAGTAACTGGGAGGCGAACACTGAAGCTTTCTTT. It is translated as CASSNWEANTEAFF.

This chain uses TRBV7-3 with TRBJ2-2; D is uncertain. Trimming removed 5 bases at V and 8 bases at J, with 9 bases between. CDR1 and CDR2 (germline): SGHTA, FQGTGA. This CDR3 spans 12 amino acids. CDR3 sequence reads: CASSNGLGELFF. Here the CDR3 DNA reads TGTGCCAGCAGCAATGGTTTAGGGGAGCTGTTTTTT.